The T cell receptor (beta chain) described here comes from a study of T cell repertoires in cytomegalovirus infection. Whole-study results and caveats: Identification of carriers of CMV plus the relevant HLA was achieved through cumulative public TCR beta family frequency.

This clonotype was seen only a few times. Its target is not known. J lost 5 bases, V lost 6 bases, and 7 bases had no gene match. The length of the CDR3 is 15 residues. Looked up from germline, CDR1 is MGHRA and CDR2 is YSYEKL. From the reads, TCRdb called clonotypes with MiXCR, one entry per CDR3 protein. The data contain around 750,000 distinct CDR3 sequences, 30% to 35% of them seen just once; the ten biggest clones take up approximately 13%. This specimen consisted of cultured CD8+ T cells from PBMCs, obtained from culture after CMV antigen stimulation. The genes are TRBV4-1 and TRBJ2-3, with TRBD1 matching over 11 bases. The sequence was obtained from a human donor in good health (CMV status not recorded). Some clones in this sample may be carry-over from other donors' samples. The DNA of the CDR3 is TGCGCCAGCAGAACCGGACAGGGGGCCGGAGATACGCAGTATTTT. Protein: CASRTGQGAGDTQYF.